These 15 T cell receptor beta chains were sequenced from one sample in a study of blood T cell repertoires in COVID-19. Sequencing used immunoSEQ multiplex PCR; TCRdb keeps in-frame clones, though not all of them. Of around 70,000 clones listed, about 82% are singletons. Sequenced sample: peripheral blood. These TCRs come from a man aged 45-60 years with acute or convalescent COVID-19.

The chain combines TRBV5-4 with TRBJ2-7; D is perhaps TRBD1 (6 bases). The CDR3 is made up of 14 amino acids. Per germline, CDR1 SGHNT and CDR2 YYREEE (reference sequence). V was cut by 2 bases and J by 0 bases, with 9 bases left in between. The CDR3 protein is CASSFQGYSYEQYF. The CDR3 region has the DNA TGTGCCAGCAGCTTCCAGGGGTACTCCTACGAGCAGTACTTC.

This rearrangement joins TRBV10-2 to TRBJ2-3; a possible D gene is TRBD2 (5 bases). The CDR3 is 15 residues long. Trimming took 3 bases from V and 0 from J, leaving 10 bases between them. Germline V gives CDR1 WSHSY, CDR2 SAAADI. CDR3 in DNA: TGCGCCAGCAGTGATCGTAGGGAGAGCACAGATACGCAGTATTTT. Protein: CASSDRRESTDTQYF.

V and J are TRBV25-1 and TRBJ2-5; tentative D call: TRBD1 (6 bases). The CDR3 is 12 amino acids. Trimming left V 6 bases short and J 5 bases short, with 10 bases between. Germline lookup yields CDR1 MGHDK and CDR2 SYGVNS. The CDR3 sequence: CASSRRGETQYF. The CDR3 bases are TGTGCCAGCAGCCGAAGGGGGGAGACCCAGTACTTC. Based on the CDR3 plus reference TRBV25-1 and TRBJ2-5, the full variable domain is EADIYQTPRYLVIGTGKKITLECSQTMGHDKMYWYQQDPGMELHLIHYSYGVNSTEKGDLSSESTVSRIRTEHFPLTLESARPSHTSQYLCASSRRGETQYFGPGTRLLVL.

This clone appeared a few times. The CDR3 DNA sequence: TGTGCCTGCCAGGGTACGACCAAAAACATTCAGTACTTC. It specifies CACQGTTKNIQYF. The rearrangement joins TRBV30 to TRBJ2-4, with D possibly TRBD1 on 5 matching bases. V was trimmed by 6 bases and J by 2 bases, leaving 11 bases between them. CDR3 length: 13 amino acids. Germline CDR1 GTSNPN, CDR2 SVGIG (reference sequence).

The CDR3 here is CASSVTAGDQNIQYF. CDR3 nucleotides: TGTGCCAGCAGCGTGACCGCCGGGGATCAAAACATTCAGTACTTC. The V gene is TRBV11-2, the J gene TRBJ2-4, with a possible D match to TRBD2 (5 bases). The CDR3 totals 15 residues. V dropped 5 bases and J dropped 5 bases, with 16 bases sitting between them. Germline V gives CDR1 SGHAT, CDR2 FQNNGV.

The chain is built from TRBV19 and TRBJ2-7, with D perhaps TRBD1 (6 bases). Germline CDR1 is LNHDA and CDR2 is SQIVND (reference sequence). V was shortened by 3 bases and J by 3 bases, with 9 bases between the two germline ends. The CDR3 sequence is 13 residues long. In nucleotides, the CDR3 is TGTGCCAGTAGTATGACACAGGGCTACGAGCAGTACTTC. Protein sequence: CASSMTQGYEQYF.

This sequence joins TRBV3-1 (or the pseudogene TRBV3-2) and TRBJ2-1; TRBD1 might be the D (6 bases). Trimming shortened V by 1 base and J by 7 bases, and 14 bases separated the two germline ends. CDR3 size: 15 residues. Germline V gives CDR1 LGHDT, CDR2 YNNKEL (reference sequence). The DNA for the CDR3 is TGTGCCAGCAGCCAAGTGGGGGACACATGGAATGAGCAGTTCTTC. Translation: CASSQVGDTWNEQFF.

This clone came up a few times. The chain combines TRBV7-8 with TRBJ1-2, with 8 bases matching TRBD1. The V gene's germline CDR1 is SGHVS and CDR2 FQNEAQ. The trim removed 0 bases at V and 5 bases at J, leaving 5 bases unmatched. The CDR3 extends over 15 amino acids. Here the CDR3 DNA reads TGTGCCAGCAGCTTAGCCCCAACAGGGGGATATGGCTACACCTTC. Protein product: CASSLAPTGGYGYTF.

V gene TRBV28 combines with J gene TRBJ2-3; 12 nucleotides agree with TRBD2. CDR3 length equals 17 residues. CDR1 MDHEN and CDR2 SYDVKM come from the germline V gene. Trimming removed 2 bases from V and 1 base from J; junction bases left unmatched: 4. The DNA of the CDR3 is TGTGCCAGCAGTTTAGAGACTAGCGGGAGTGGCACAGATACGCAGTATTTT. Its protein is CASSLETSGSGTDTQYF.

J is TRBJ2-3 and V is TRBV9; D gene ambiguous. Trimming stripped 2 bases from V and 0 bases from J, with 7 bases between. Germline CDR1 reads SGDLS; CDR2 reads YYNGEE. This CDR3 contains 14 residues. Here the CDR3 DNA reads TGTGCCAGCAGCGTCGGTTTTAGCACAGATACGCAGTATTTT. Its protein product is CASSVGFSTDTQYF.

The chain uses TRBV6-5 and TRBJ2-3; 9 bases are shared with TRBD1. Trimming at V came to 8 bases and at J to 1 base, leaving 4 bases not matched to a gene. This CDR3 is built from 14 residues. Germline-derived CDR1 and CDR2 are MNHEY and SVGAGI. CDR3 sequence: CASHRDRGTDTQYF. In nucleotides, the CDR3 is TGTGCCAGCCACCGGGACAGGGGCACAGATACGCAGTATTTT.

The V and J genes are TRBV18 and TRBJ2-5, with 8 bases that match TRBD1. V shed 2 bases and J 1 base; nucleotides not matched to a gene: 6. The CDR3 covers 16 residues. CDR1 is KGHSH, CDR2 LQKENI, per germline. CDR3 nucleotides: TGTGCCAGCTCACCAGGGACGGACAGGGTCCAAGAGACCCAGTACTTC. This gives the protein CASSPGTDRVQETQYF.

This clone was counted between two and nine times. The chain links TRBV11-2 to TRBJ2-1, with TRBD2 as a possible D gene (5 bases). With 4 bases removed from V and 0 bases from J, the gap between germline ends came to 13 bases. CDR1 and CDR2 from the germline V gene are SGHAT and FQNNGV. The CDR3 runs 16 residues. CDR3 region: CASSSLAPSSYNEQFF. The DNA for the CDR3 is TGTGCCAGCAGCTCATTAGCGCCCAGCTCCTACAATGAGCAGTTCTTC.

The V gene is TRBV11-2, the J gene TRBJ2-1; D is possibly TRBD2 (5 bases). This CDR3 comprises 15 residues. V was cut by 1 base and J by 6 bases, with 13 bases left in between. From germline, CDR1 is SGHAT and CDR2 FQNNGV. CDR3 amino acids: CASSLVASSGNEQFF. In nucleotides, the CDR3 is TGTGCCAGCAGCTTAGTTGCTAGCAGTGGCAATGAGCAGTTCTTC.

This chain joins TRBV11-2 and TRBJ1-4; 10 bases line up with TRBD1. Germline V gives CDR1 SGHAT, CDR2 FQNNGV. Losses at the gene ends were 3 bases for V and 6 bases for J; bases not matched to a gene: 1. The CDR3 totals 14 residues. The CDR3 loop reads CASSFGTGDEKLFF. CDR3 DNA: TGTGCCAGCAGCTTCGGGACAGGGGATGAAAAACTGTTTTTT.